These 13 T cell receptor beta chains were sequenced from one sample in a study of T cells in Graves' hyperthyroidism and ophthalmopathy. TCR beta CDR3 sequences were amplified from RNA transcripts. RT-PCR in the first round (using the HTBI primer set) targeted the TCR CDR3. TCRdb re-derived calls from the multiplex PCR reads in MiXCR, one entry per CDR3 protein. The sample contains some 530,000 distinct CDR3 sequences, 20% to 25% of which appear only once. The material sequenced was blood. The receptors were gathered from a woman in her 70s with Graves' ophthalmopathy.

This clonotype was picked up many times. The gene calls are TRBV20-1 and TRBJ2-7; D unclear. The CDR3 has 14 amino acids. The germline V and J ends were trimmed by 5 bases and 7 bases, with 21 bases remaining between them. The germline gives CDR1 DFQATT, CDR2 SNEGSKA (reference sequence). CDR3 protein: CSAPQNDGVGEQYF. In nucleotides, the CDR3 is TGCAGTGCTCCCCAAAACGACGGAGTGGGAGAGCAGTACTTC.

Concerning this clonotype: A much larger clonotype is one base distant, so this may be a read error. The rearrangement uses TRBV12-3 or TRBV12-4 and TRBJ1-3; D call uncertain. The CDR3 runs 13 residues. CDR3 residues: CASSFGPGKTIYF. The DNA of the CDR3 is TGTGCCAGCAGTTTCGGTCCTGGAAAGACCATATATTTT.

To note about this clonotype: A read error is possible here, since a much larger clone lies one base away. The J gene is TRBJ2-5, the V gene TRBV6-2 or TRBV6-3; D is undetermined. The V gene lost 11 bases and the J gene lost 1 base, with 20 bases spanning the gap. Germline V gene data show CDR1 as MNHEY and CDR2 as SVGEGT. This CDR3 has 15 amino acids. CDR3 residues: CAGTETPNPQETQYF. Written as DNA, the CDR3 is TGTGCCGGCACCGAGACGCCAAACCCCCAAGAGACCCAGTACTTC.

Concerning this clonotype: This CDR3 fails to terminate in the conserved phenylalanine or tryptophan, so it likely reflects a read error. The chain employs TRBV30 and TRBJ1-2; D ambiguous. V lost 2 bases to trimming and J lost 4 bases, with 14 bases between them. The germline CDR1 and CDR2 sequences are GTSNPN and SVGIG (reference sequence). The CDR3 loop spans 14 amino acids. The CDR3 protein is CAWSPSGVFYGYTI. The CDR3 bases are TGTGCCTGGAGTCCCTCGGGAGTCTTCTATGGCTACACCATC.

The CDR3 coding sequence is TGTGCCAGCAGAGAGGGTGGAGGGTTTACTGAAGCTTTCTTT. It is translated as CASREGGGFTEAFF. The chain uses TRBV7-9 and TRBJ1-1, with D hard to call. Germline assignment: CDR1 SEHNR and CDR2 FQNEAQ (reference sequence). Deletions cut 6 bases from V and 5 bases from J, with 16 bases between. The CDR3 runs 14 residues.

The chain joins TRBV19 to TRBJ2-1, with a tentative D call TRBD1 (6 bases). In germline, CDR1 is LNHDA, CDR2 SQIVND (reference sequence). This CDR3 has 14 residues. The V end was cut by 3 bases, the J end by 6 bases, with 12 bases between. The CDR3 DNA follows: TGTGCCAGTAGTATTAGCAGGGGTGGCAATGAGCAGTTCTTC. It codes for CASSISRGGNEQFF. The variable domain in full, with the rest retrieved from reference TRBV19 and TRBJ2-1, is DGGITQSPKYLFRKEGQNVTLSCEQNLNHDAMYWYRQDPGQGLRLIYYSQIVNDFQKGDIAEGYSVSREKKESFPLTVTSAQKNPTAFYLCASSISRGGNEQFFGPGTRLTVL.

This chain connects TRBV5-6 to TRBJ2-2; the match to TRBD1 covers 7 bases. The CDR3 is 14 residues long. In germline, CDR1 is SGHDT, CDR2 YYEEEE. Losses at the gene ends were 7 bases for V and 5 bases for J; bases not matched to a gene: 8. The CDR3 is CASSRTGETGELFF. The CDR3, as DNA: TGTGCCAGCTCCAGGACAGGAGAAACCGGGGAGCTGTTTTTT.

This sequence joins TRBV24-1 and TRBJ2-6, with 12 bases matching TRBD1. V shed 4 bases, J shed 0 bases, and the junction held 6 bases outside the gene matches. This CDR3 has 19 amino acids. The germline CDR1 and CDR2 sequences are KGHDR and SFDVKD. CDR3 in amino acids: CATSEGTGGIGSGANVLTF. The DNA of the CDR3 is TGTGCCACCAGTGAAGGGACAGGGGGCATCGGCTCTGGGGCCAACGTCCTGACTTTC.

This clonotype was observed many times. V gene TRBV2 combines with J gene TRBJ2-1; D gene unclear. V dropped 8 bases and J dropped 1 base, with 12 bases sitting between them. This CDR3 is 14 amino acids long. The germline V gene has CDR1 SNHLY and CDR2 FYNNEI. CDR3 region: CASGVARSYNEQFF. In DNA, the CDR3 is TGTGCCAGCGGGGTCGCAAGGTCCTACAATGAGCAGTTCTTC.

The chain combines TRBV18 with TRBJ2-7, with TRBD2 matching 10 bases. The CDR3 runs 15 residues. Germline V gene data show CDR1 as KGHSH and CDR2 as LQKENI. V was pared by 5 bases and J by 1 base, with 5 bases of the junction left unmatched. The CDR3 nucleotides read TGTGCCAGCTCATACGCACTAGCGGGGTCCTACGAGCAGTACTTC. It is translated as CASSYALAGSYEQYF.

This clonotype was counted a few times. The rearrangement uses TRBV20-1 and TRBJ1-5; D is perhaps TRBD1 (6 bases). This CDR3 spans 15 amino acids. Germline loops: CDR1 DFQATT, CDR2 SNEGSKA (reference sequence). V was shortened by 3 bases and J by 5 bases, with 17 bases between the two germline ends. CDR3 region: CSASYRVGIDQPQHF. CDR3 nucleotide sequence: TGCAGTGCTAGTTACAGGGTGGGGATAGATCAGCCCCAGCATTTT.

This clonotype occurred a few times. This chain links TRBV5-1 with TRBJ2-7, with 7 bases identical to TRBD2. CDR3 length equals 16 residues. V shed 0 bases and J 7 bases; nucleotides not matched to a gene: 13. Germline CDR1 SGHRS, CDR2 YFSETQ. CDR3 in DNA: TGCGCCAGCAGCTTGGCTGGCGGGAGCTTTGGTGAGGAGCAGTACTTC. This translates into CASSLAGGSFGEEQYF. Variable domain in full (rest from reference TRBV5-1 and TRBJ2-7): KAGVTQTPRYLIKTRGQQVTLSCSPISGHRSVSWYQQTPGQGLQFLFEYFSETQRNKGNFPGRFSGRQFSNSRSEMNVSTLELGDSALYLCASSLAGGSFGEEQYFGPGTRLTVT.

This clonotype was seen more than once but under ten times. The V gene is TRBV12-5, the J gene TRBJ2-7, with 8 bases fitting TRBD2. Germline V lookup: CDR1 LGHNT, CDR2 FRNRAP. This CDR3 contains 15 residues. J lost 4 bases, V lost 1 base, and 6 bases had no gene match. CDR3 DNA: TGTGCTAGTGGTTTGGGACTAGCGTCTGTTTACGAGCAGTACTTC. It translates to CASGLGLASVYEQYF. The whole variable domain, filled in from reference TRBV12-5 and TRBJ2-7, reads DARVTQTPRHKVTEMGQEVTMRCQPILGHNTVFWYRQTMMQGLELLAYFRNRAPLDDSGMPKDRFSAEMPDATLATLKIQPSEPRDSAVYFCASGLGLASVYEQYFGPGTRLTVT.